Listed below are T cell receptor beta chains from one sample, sequenced in a study of blood T cell repertoires in COVID-19. Sequencing was performed with immunoSEQ multiplex PCR; in TCRdb, only in-frame clones are kept and a portion is missing. The repertoire holds 100,000 to 150,000 clones, with about four fifths as singletons. Sequencing was carried out using peripheral blood. These receptors originate from a man aged 40-49 years with active or convalescent COVID-19. CDR3s include the opening cysteine and the closing phenylalanine or tryptophan. D genes are given only for firm matches. Clone size is shown for a subset of rows, as once, few, many or a class of expanded clone.

J: TRBJ2-5; D: NA; length: 12; V: TRBV5-1; size: NA; DNA: TGCGCCAGCAAGGAGGGCCGTGAGACCCAGTACTTC; CDR3: CASKEGRETQYF
J: TRBJ1-2; D: NA; length: 13; V: TRBV12-3/TRBV12-4; size: NA; DNA: TGTGCCAGCAGTTTCCCCTCCGACTATGGCTACACCTTC; CDR3: CASSFPSDYGYTF
J: TRBJ2-5; D: TRBD2; length: 13; V: TRBV30; size: NA; DNA: TGTGCCTGGAGTGTGCCGGGGGGAGAGACCCAGTACTTC; CDR3: CAWSVPGGETQYF
J: TRBJ1-5; D: NA; length: 15; V: TRBV19; size: NA; DNA: TGTGCCAGTAGCCGGACAGTCAATAGCAATCAGCCCCAGCATTTT; CDR3: CASSRTVNSNQPQHF
J: TRBJ2-1; D: TRBD2; length: 13; V: TRBV11-2; size: NA; DNA: TGTGCCAGCAGCTTAAGGACGGGAGGTGAGCAGTTCTTC; CDR3: CASSLRTGGEQFF
J: TRBJ2-1; D: TRBD2; length: 16; V: TRBV5-4; size: NA; DNA: TGTGCCAGCAGCTCGAGGACTAGCGGGAGGATAGATGAGCAGTTCTTC; CDR3: CASSSRTSGRIDEQFF
J: TRBJ2-3; D: TRBD2; length: 16; V: TRBV9; size: NA; DNA: TGTGCCAGCAGCCTCTCTAGCGGCGCACGCACAGATACGCAGTATTTT; CDR3: CASSLSSGARTDTQYF
J: TRBJ2-7; D: NA; length: 14; V: TRBV19; size: NA; DNA: TGTGCCAGTAGTATAGATATCACAGTCTACGAGCAGTACTTC; CDR3: CASSIDITVYEQYF
J: TRBJ1-2; D: TRBD1; length: 15; V: TRBV15; size: NA; DNA: TGTGCCACCAGCAGAGATTATGAGGGGGCGGGAGGCTACACCTTC; CDR3: CATSRDYEGAGGYTF
J: TRBJ1-1; D: NA; length: 10; V: TRBV19; size: few; DNA: TGTGCCAGTAGTAGACAGGAAGCTTTCTTT; CDR3: CASSRQEAFF
J: TRBJ1-4; D: NA; length: 14; V: TRBV28; size: few; DNA: TGTGCCAGCAGTTTGGGGGGAACCGGTGAAAAACTGTTTTTT; CDR3: CASSLGGTGEKLFF
J: TRBJ1-4; D: NA; length: 15; V: TRBV7-2; size: NA; DNA: TGTGCCAGCAGCTTAGCGCCAGGGGAATATGAAAAACTGTTTTTT; CDR3: CASSLAPGEYEKLFF
J: TRBJ2-3; D: TRBD2; length: 16; V: TRBV4-3; size: once; DNA: TGCGCCAGCAGCCCTCGACTAGCGGGGGTCCCAGATACGCAGTATTTT; CDR3: CASSPRLAGVPDTQYF
J: TRBJ2-7; D: NA; length: 14; V: TRBV6-2/TRBV6-3; size: NA; DNA: TGTGCCAGCAGTTTAACTGGGCAGACCTACGAGCAGTACTTC; CDR3: CASSLTGQTYEQYF
J: TRBJ1-2; D: NA; length: 13; V: TRBV18; size: NA; DNA: TGTGCCAGCTCCTCGTACGGGAACTATGGCTACACCTTC; CDR3: CASSSYGNYGYTF
J: TRBJ2-2; D: NA; length: 15; V: TRBV6-1; size: NA; DNA: TGTGCCAGCAGTGAAATTGGCGGGATGGCGGGGGAGCTGTTTTTT; CDR3: CASSEIGGMAGELFF
J: TRBJ2-5; D: NA; length: 15; V: TRBV4-1; size: NA; DNA: TGCGCCAGCAGCCAAGGGGACACCCAACGGGAGACCCAGTACTTC; CDR3: CASSQGDTQRETQYF
J: TRBJ1-1; D: NA; length: 12; V: TRBV28; size: few; DNA: TGTGCCAGCCGGCTTGAGGGGGAGCGGGCTTTCTTT; CDR3: CASRLEGERAFF
J: TRBJ1-6; D: TRBD1; length: 16; V: TRBV14; size: NA; DNA: TGTGCCAGCAGCCACGACAGGGTGGGAAATAATTCACCCCTCCACTTT; CDR3: CASSHDRVGNNSPLHF
J: TRBJ1-2; D: NA; length: 13; V: TRBV30; size: NA; DNA: TGTGCCTGGGGTACACAAGCTAACTATGGCTACACCTTC; CDR3: CAWGTQANYGYTF
J: TRBJ1-2; D: TRBD1; length: 13; V: TRBV7-9; size: NA; DNA: TGTGCCAGCAGCGCTAATACAGGGGGGATCTTTGCCTTC; CDR3: CASSANTGGIFAF
J: TRBJ1-2; D: TRBD1; length: 13; V: TRBV12-3/TRBV12-4; size: NA; DNA: TGTGCCAGCAGGCAGGGACAGGACTATGGCTACACCTTC; CDR3: CASRQGQDYGYTF
J: TRBJ2-4; D: TRBD1; length: 14; V: TRBV29-1; size: NA; DNA: TGCAGCGTTGACGACAGGGCAGTTGGAAACATTCAGTACTTC; CDR3: CSVDDRAVGNIQYF
J: TRBJ2-7; D: NA; length: 13; V: TRBV29-1; size: NA; DNA: TGCAGCGTTGACTGGGGCAGGGACTACGAGCAGTACTTC; CDR3: CSVDWGRDYEQYF
J: TRBJ1-2; D: NA; length: 12; V: TRBV28; size: NA; DNA: TGTGCCAGCAGACAGTTGGGCTATGGCTACACCTTC; CDR3: CASRQLGYGYTF
J: TRBJ1-2; D: NA; length: 13; V: TRBV7-2; size: NA; DNA: TGTGCCAGCAGCCGCTCGGGGGACTATGGCTACACCTTC; CDR3: CASSRSGDYGYTF
J: TRBJ2-1; D: TRBD2; length: 17; V: TRBV2; size: NA; DNA: TGTGCCAGCAGGCCCGGGACTAGCGGTGGCCCCTACAATGAGCAGTTCTTC; CDR3: CASRPGTSGGPYNEQFF
J: TRBJ1-1; D: NA; length: 13; V: TRBV10-3; size: NA; DNA: TGTGCCATCATGCAAGGGGCCGAAGCTGAAGCTTTCTTT; CDR3: CAIMQGAEAEAFF
J: TRBJ1-5; D: NA; length: 17; V: TRBV19; size: few; DNA: TGTGCCAGTAGTAGTCCGGGACTTGGGGAAAGCAATCAGCCCCAGCATTTT; CDR3: CASSSPGLGESNQPQHF
J: TRBJ1-2; D: TRBD1; length: 13; V: TRBV19; size: NA; DNA: TGTGCCAGTAGTATCGGGACAGACTATGGCTACACCTTC; CDR3: CASSIGTDYGYTF
J: TRBJ1-3; D: NA; length: 15; V: TRBV7-9; size: few; DNA: TGTGCCAGCAGCTTGGCAGGGCCCTCTGGAAACACCATATATTTT; CDR3: CASSLAGPSGNTIYF
J: TRBJ1-1; D: NA; length: 14; V: TRBV5-4; size: NA; DNA: TGTGCCAGCAGCTTGGGGGGCGCATACACTGAAGCTTTCTTT; CDR3: CASSLGGAYTEAFF
J: TRBJ1-4; D: NA; length: 15; V: TRBV6-5; size: once; DNA: TGTGCCAGCAGTTACGGCCTTGCAACTAATGAAAAACTGTTTTTT; CDR3: CASSYGLATNEKLFF
J: TRBJ1-4; D: TRBD1; length: 15; V: TRBV5-3; size: once; DNA: TGTGCCAGAAGACCTTACAGGGGTCGAAATGAAAAACTGTTTTTT; CDR3: CARRPYRGRNEKLFF
J: TRBJ2-1; D: TRBD2; length: 16; V: TRBV9; size: NA; DNA: TGTGCCAGCAGTCCCTGGGGCGTGCGGGAGTACAATGAGCAGTTCTTC; CDR3: CASSPWGVREYNEQFF
J: TRBJ1-2; D: TRBD1; length: 15; V: TRBV6-5; size: NA; DNA: TGTGCCAGCAGAGCCACGGGACAGACTAACTATGGCTACACCTTC; CDR3: CASRATGQTNYGYTF
J: TRBJ1-5; D: NA; length: 14; V: TRBV27; size: NA; DNA: TGTGCCAGCAGTTTTAGGGGAACAGGAGAGCCCCAGCATTTT; CDR3: CASSFRGTGEPQHF
J: TRBJ2-7; D: TRBD1; length: 13; V: TRBV13; size: few; DNA: TGTGCCAGCAGCGACAGGGTAACCAACGAGCAGTACTTC; CDR3: CASSDRVTNEQYF
J: TRBJ1-1; D: NA; length: 13; V: TRBV12-3/TRBV12-4; size: few; DNA: TGTGCCAGCAGCCCTCGGAGGAACACTGAAGCTTTCTTT; CDR3: CASSPRRNTEAFF
J: TRBJ1-1; D: NA; length: 13; V: TRBV9; size: NA; DNA: TGTGCCAGCAGCACGGGACAGAACACTGAAGCTTTCTTT; CDR3: CASSTGQNTEAFF
J: TRBJ2-2; D: NA; length: 12; V: TRBV10-3; size: NA; DNA: TGTGCCACGTGGGACTTCCCCGGGGAGCTGTTTTTT; CDR3: CATWDFPGELFF
J: TRBJ2-7; D: TRBD1; length: 14; V: TRBV15; size: NA; DNA: TGTGCCACCAGCAGAGGACAGGGGTCCTACGAGCAGTACTTC; CDR3: CATSRGQGSYEQYF
J: TRBJ1-5; D: NA; length: 15; V: TRBV6-5; size: NA; DNA: TGTGCCAGCAGGGTGACAGTTCGGGAGGATCAGCCCCAGCATTTT; CDR3: CASRVTVREDQPQHF
J: TRBJ1-1; D: TRBD1; length: 15; V: TRBV5-5; size: NA; DNA: TGTGCCAGCAGCCCTGGGACAGGGGGGTTACCTGAAGCTTTCTTT; CDR3: CASSPGTGGLPEAFF
J: TRBJ2-3; D: NA; length: 14; V: TRBV30; size: NA; DNA: TGTGCCTGGGCCCAGGGCTACAGCACAGATACGCAGTATTTT; CDR3: CAWAQGYSTDTQYF
J: TRBJ1-6; D: NA; length: 15; V: TRBV11-3; size: NA; DNA: TGTGCCAGCAGCTGGCGGAGAACCGAGGGTTCACCCCTCCACTTT; CDR3: CASSWRRTEGSPLHF
J: TRBJ1-2; D: NA; length: 13; V: TRBV5-1; size: NA; DNA: TGCGCCAGCCGGGTGGGGCAGCACTATGGCTACACCTTC; CDR3: CASRVGQHYGYTF
J: TRBJ2-7; D: TRBD2; length: 15; V: TRBV18; size: NA; DNA: TGTGCCAGCTCCCCTACACTAGCGGGAGAGGGTGAGCAGTACTTC; CDR3: CASSPTLAGEGEQYF
J: TRBJ1-2; D: NA; length: 14; V: TRBV10-3; size: once; DNA: TGTGCCATCAGTGATGGGGGGGCAAGCTATGGCTACACCTTC; CDR3: CAISDGGASYGYTF
J: TRBJ2-7; D: TRBD1; length: 15; V: TRBV5-4; size: NA; DNA: TGTGCCAGCAGCTTAACAGGGGAGCTACGGTACGAGCAGTACTTC; CDR3: CASSLTGELRYEQYF
J: TRBJ1-5; D: NA; length: 15; V: TRBV30; size: NA; DNA: TGTGCCTGGAGTGATACAGGGAACCCAAATCAGCCCCAGCATTTT; CDR3: CAWSDTGNPNQPQHF
J: TRBJ1-2; D: NA; length: 13; V: TRBV24-1; size: NA; DNA: TGTGCCACCAGTGACCCGGGGACATTTGGCTACACCTTC; CDR3: CATSDPGTFGYTF
J: TRBJ2-1; D: NA; length: 17; V: TRBV14; size: NA; DNA: TGTGCCAGCAGCCAAGAACCCTTACTTAGCTCCTACAATGAGCAGTTCTTC; CDR3: CASSQEPLLSSYNEQFF
J: TRBJ2-7; D: NA; length: 14; V: TRBV9; size: NA; DNA: TGTGCCAGCAGCGTAGGGGTAGGGGGCTACGAGCAGTACTTC; CDR3: CASSVGVGGYEQYF
J: TRBJ2-3; D: TRBD2; length: 16; V: TRBV5-1; size: NA; DNA: TGCGCCAGCAGCTTAGGAGCGGGAGCACTCTTAGATACGCAGTATTTT; CDR3: CASSLGAGALLDTQYF